The 24 T cell receptor beta chains listed next were all sequenced from one sample in a study of blood T cell repertoires in COVID-19. TCRdb keeps only in-frame clones here, not all; method: immunoSEQ multiplex PCR. Of 110,000 to 150,000 clones in the sample, approximately 80% were seen once. Sequencing was performed on peripheral blood. The receptors originated from a human donor in a cohort sampled during active COVID-19.

The chain combines TRBV15 with TRBJ2-7; D perhaps matches TRBD2 (6 bases). Germline V lookup: CDR1 LNHNV, CDR2 YYDKDF (reference sequence). The ends were cut back, 5 bases at V and 3 bases at J, with 17 bases in the middle. The CDR3 is 15 residues long. The CDR3 DNA is TGTGCCACCAGCCCTCTCCGGGGGTCAAACTACGAGCAGTACTTC. Encoded protein: CATSPLRGSNYEQYF.

This clone was observed once. Other DNA sequences within the sample encode an identical CDR3. The chain has TRBV7-2 and TRBJ2-3, with TRBD2 matching 8 bases. Germline-derived CDR1 and CDR2 are SGHTA and FQGNSA. With 6 bases clipped from V and 1 base from J, the junction kept 3 bases outside the gene matches. The CDR3 totals 14 residues. The CDR3: CASSLTSGTDTQYF. Written as DNA, the CDR3 is TGTGCCAGCAGTCTGACTAGCGGCACAGATACGCAGTATTTT.

The chain recombines TRBV15 with TRBJ2-7; 9 bases are a match to TRBD2. V was pared by 3 bases and J by 1 base, with 13 bases of the junction left unmatched. The length of the CDR3 is 18 residues. Germline V gene lookup returns CDR1 LNHNV and CDR2 YYDKDF (reference sequence). CDR3 nucleotide sequence: TGTGCCACCAGCAGCGACCCACTACTAGCGGGCCGATCCTACGAGCAGTACTTC. Translation gives CATSSDPLLAGRSYEQYF.

The chain uses TRBV28 and TRBJ2-7; 9 bases align to TRBD2. Losses at the gene ends were 3 bases for V and 3 bases for J; bases not matched to a gene: 3. The CDR3 runs 14 residues. Germline V lookup: CDR1 MDHEN, CDR2 SYDVKM. The CDR3 loop is CASSFLAGRYEQYF. The CDR3 nucleotides read TGTGCCAGCAGTTTTCTAGCGGGACGCTACGAGCAGTACTTC.

This sequence joins TRBV6-5 and TRBJ2-7; perhaps TRBD2 as D (6 bases). The germline gives CDR1 MNHEY, CDR2 SVGAGI. CDR3 size: 13 residues. Trimming removed 5 bases at V and 5 bases at J, with 13 bases between. CDR3 DNA: TGTGCCAGCAGTAAGAGGGGAGGCGACGAGCAGTACTTC. It is translated as CASSKRGGDEQYF.

Here the CDR3 reads CASSTGFSSYNEQFF. For the CDR3, the DNA is TGTGCCAGTAGTACGGGATTTAGCTCCTACAATGAGCAGTTCTTC. The gene calls are TRBV19 and TRBJ2-1; maybe TRBD2 (5 bases). The CDR3 has 15 amino acids. Germline CDR1 LNHDA, CDR2 SQIVND (reference sequence). V dropped 4 bases and J dropped 0 bases, with 10 bases sitting between them. The whole variable domain, remainder taken from reference TRBV19 and TRBJ2-1, is DGGITQSPKYLFRKEGQNVTLSCEQNLNHDAMYWYRQDPGQGLRLIYYSQIVNDFQKGDIAEGYSVSREKKESFPLTVTSAQKNPTAFYLCASSTGFSSYNEQFFGPGTRLTVL.

This chain uses TRBV29-1 with TRBJ1-1, with D possibly matching TRBD1 (6 bases). Looked up from germline, CDR1 is SQVTM and CDR2 is ANQGSEA. Trimming pared 0 bases from V and 4 bases from J, leaving 9 bases between. CDR3 size: 13 residues. The CDR3 nucleotides are TGCAGCGTTGAAGAGAGAGGGGGCACTGAAGCTTTCTTT. It translates to CSVEERGGTEAFF.

The chain employs TRBV7-2 and TRBJ2-5; perhaps TRBD2 as D (5 bases). This CDR3 comprises 15 residues. Germline CDR1 SGHTA, CDR2 FQGNSA. Trimming removed 6 bases at V and 1 base at J, with 15 bases between. CDR3 sequence: CASRSYPGTQETQYF. The CDR3 bases are TGTGCCAGCAGAAGTTACCCGGGAACCCAAGAGACCCAGTACTTC.

This clone was seen a single time. This rearrangement joins TRBV29-1 to TRBJ1-1; TRBD1 matches 9 bases. CDR3 size: 14 residues. V lost 2 bases and J lost 7; bases outside the gene matches: 8. CDR1 and CDR2 (germline): SQVTM, ANQGSEA. For the CDR3, the DNA is TGCAGCGTTGAACCTGGGACAGGGTTTGTTGAAGCTTTCTTT. This codes for CSVEPGTGFVEAFF.

This sequence joins TRBV6-5 and TRBJ2-7; 9 nucleotides align to TRBD2. Per the germline V gene, CDR1 is MNHEY and CDR2 is SVGAGI. CDR3 size: 14 residues. V shed 6 bases, J shed 1 base, and the junction held 4 bases outside the gene matches. The CDR3 sequence: CASSIAGESYEQYF. CDR3 nucleotides: TGTGCCAGCAGCATAGCGGGAGAATCCTACGAGCAGTACTTC.

This clone was counted a single time. The chain joins TRBV14 to TRBJ2-6, with D unclear. The length of the CDR3 is 17 residues. The V gene's germline CDR1 is SGHDN and CDR2 FVKESK. V lost 4 bases to trimming and J lost 2 bases, with 15 bases between them. DNA of the CDR3: TGTGCCAGCAGCCTCAGACAAGTCCCGACTGGGGCCAACGTCCTGACTTTC. It encodes CASSLRQVPTGANVLTF. Full variable domain (outside the CDR3, taken from reference TRBV14 and TRBJ2-6): EAGVTQFPSHSVIEKGQTVTLRCDPISGHDNLYWYRRVMGKEIKFLLHFVKESKQDESGMPNNRFLAERTGGTYSTLKVQPAELEDSGVYFCASSLRQVPTGANVLTFGAGSRLTVL.

The chain combines TRBV7-9 with TRBJ1-4; TRBD1 matches 9 bases. The CDR3 has 17 residues. The junction had 3 bases not matched to a gene; V was cut back by 1 base and J by 0 bases. Germline-derived CDR1 and CDR2 are SEHNR and FQNEAQ (reference sequence). The CDR3 DNA follows: TGTGCCAGCAGCTTAGGACAGGGGGGTTCAACTAATGAAAAACTGTTTTTT. It codes for CASSLGQGGSTNEKLFF. The complete variable domain, with remaining parts taken from reference TRBV7-9 and TRBJ1-4, reads DTGVSQNPRHKITKRGQNVTFRCDPISEHNRLYWYRQTLGQGPEFLTYFQNEAQLEKSRLLSDRFSAERPKGSFSTLEIQRTEQGDSAMYLCASSLGQGGSTNEKLFFGSGTQLSVL.

This chain joins TRBV7-2 and TRBJ2-2; weak D call: TRBD1 (5 bases). V was pared by 4 bases and J by 4 bases, with 13 bases between. The CDR3 loop spans 15 amino acids. The germline CDR1 and CDR2 sequences are SGHTA and FQGNSA. The CDR3, as DNA: TGTGCCAGCAGCTCCCAAGGACAACCCACCGGGGAGCTGTTTTTT. This sequence encodes CASSSQGQPTGELFF. The entire variable domain, with the rest obtained from reference TRBV7-2 and TRBJ2-2, is as follows: GAGVSQSPSNKVTEKGKDVELRCDPISGHTALYWYRQSLGQGLEFLIYFQGNSAPDKSGLPSDRFSAERTGGSVSTLTIQRTQQEDSAVYLCASSSQGQPTGELFFGEGSRLTVL.

J is TRBJ1-1 and V is TRBV6-2 or TRBV6-3, with D hard to call. This CDR3 is built from 13 residues. The V and J ends lost 2 bases and 8 bases respectively, with 12 bases between them. The germline gives CDR1 MNHEY, CDR2 SVGEGT. CDR3 coding DNA: TGTGCCAGCAGTTACAGCGGGGAGATGGAAGCTTTCTTT. Translating it yields CASSYSGEMEAFF.

In its sample, this clone was seen once. The V and J genes are TRBV7-2 and TRBJ2-7; D call uncertain. Germline assignment: CDR1 SGHTA and CDR2 FQGNSA. With 1 base removed from V and 0 bases from J, the gap between germline ends came to 13 bases. The CDR3 is 16 amino acids. The CDR3 sequence: CASSLDYSVSSYEQYF. The CDR3 DNA reads TGTGCCAGCAGCTTAGATTATTCGGTGAGCTCCTACGAGCAGTACTTC.

This clone was detected a few times. The chain couples TRBV9 to TRBJ2-1, with 7 bases that match TRBD2. The CDR3 spans 16 residues. Looked up from germline, CDR1 is SGDLS and CDR2 is YYNGEE. Trimming cost V 0 bases and J 3 bases; bases outside gene matches: 6. DNA of the CDR3: TGTGCCAGCAGCGTAGGAGCGGGAACCCTCTACAATGAGCAGTTCTTC. Residues: CASSVGAGTLYNEQFF.

The chain is built from TRBV19 and TRBJ1-2; TRBD1 might be the D (5 bases). This CDR3 has 14 amino acids. Germline loops: CDR1 LNHDA, CDR2 SQIVND (reference sequence). Trimming stripped 7 bases from V and 7 bases from J, with 19 bases between. This CDR3 is CASIPTGVSSGYTF. CDR3 bases: TGTGCCAGTATCCCCACGGGGGTTTCAAGTGGCTACACCTTC.

This clone was seen only once. The chain joins TRBV12-3 or TRBV12-4 to TRBJ2-2; D unresolved. The CDR3 sequence is 13 residues long. V was pared by 2 bases and J by 1 base, with 2 bases between. This CDR3 reads CASSLLNTGELFF. Here the CDR3 DNA reads TGTGCCAGCAGTTTACTGAACACCGGGGAGCTGTTTTTT.

V usage is TRBV6-5 and J usage is TRBJ1-5; D is perhaps TRBD1 (5 bases). The CDR3 has 15 amino acids. Germline V gene sequence: CDR1 MNHEY, CDR2 SVGAGI. V shed 2 bases and J shed 0 bases, with 8 bases lying between them. CDR3 sequence reads: CASSYSQGSNQPQHF. The CDR3 DNA reads as TGTGCCAGCAGTTACAGCCAGGGTAGCAATCAGCCCCAGCATTTT.

This chain links TRBV28 with TRBJ1-1, with D perhaps matching TRBD1 (5 bases). CDR1 and CDR2 (germline): MDHEN, SYDVKM. V lost 2 bases and J 3 bases, leaving 7 bases between the germline ends. The CDR3 length is 13 residues. CDR3 protein: CASSLVGDTEAFF. CDR3 DNA: TGTGCCAGCAGTTTAGTAGGGGACACTGAAGCTTTCTTT. Full variable domain (remainder filled in from reference TRBV28 and TRBJ1-1): DVKVTQSSRYLVKRTGEKVFLECVQDMDHENMFWYRQDPGLGLRLIYFSYDVKMKEKGDIPEGYSVSREKKERFSLILESASTNQTSMYLCASSLVGDTEAFFGQGTRLTVV.

This clone was seen only once. The chain joins TRBV6-2 or TRBV6-3 to TRBJ1-5; TRBD1 agrees at 7 bases. The CDR3 spans 15 residues. V was clipped by 6 bases and J by 2 bases; unmatched bases: 7. CDR1 MNHEY and CDR2 SVGEGT come from the germline V gene. The CDR3 DNA sequence: TGTGCCAGCAGCCCCTCGCAGGGGGGCAATCAGCCCCAGCATTTT. This sequence encodes CASSPSQGGNQPQHF.

The rearrangement joins TRBV3-1 (or the pseudogene TRBV3-2) to TRBJ1-2; D not certain. Germline V CDR1 and CDR2: LGHDT, YNNKEL (reference sequence). This CDR3 region has 13 residues. Trimming shortened V by 0 bases and J by 8 bases, and 10 bases separated the two germline ends. The CDR3 DNA is TGTGCCAGCAGCCAAGATCGGGTAGGCGGCTACACCTTC. As protein: CASSQDRVGGYTF.

This rearrangement joins TRBV2 to TRBJ1-5; D not certain. The CDR3 runs to 13 residues. Trimming cost V 3 bases and J 7 bases, with 10 bases left between them. The germline gives CDR1 SNHLY, CDR2 FYNNEI. CDR3: CASSDMGGQPQHF. The CDR3 region has the DNA TGTGCCAGCAGTGATATGGGAGGCCAGCCCCAGCATTTT.

The chain is built from TRBV5-4 and TRBJ1-4; TRBD1 aligns across 10 bases. Germline CDR1 SGHNT, CDR2 YYREEE (reference sequence). V shed 3 bases, J shed 5 bases, and the junction held 4 bases outside the gene matches. This CDR3 spans 15 amino acids. CDR3 coding DNA: TGTGCCAGCAGCTCCGGACAGGGGGGCAATGAAAAACTGTTTTTT. Translated, it gives CASSSGQGGNEKLFF.